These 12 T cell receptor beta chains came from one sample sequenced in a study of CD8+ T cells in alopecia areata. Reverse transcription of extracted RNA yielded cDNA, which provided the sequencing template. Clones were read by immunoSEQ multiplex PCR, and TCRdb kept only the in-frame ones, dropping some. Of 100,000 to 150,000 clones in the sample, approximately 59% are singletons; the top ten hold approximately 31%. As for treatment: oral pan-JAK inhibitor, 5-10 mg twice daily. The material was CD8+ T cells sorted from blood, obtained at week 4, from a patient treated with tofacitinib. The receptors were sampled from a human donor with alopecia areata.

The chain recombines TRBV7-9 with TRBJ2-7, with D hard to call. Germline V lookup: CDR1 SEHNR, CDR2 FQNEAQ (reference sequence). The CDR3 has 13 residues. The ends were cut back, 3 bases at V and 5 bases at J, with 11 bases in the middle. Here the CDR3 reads CASSLDSYDEQYF. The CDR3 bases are TGTGCCAGCAGCTTGGATTCGTACGACGAGCAGTACTTC. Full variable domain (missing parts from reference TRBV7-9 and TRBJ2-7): DTGVSQNPRHKITKRGQNVTFRCDPISEHNRLYWYRQTLGQGPEFLTYFQNEAQLEKSRLLSDRFSAERPKGSFSTLEIQRTEQGDSAMYLCASSLDSYDEQYFGPGTRLTVT.

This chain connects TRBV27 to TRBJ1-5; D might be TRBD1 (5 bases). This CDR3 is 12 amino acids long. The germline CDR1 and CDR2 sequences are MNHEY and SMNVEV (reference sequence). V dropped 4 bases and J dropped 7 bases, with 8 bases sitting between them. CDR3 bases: TGTGCCAGCAGTTATCAGGGCCAGCCCCAGCATTTT. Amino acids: CASSYQGQPQHF.

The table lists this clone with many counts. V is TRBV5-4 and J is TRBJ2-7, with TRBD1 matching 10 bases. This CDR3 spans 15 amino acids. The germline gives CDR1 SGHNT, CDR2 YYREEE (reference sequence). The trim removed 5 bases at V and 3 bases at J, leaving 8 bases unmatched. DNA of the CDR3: TGTGCCAGCAGTACTCCGGGACAGGGGATCTACGAGCAGTACTTC. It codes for CASSTPGQGIYEQYF.

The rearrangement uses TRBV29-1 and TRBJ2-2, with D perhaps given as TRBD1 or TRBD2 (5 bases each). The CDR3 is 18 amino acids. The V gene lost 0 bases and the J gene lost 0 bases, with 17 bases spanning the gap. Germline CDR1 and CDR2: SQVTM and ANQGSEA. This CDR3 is CSVEDPAGTHANTGELFF. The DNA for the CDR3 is TGCAGCGTTGAAGACCCAGCCGGGACCCACGCGAACACCGGGGAGCTGTTTTTT.

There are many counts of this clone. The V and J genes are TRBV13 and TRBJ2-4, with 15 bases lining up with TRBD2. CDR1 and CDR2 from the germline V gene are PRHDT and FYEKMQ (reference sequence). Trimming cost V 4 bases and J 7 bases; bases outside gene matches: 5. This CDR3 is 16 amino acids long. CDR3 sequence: CASSWTSGGARNIQYF. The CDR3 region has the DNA TGTGCCAGCAGCTGGACTAGCGGGGGGGCCCGGAACATTCAGTACTTC.

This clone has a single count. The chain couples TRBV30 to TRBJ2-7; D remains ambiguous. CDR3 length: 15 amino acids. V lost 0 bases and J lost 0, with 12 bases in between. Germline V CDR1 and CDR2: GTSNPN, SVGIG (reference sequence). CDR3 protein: CAWSVPGSVSYEQYF. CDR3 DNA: TGTGCCTGGAGTGTACCCGGAAGCGTCTCCTACGAGCAGTACTTC.

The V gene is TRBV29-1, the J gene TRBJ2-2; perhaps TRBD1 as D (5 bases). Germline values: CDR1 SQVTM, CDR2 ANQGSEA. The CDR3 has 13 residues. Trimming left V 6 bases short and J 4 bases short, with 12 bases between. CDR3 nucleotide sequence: TGCAGCGTGCTTGACAGACCCACCGGGGAGCTGTTTTTT. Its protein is CSVLDRPTGELFF.

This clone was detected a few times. DNA for the CDR3: TGCAGCGTTGGGACAAAGACAGATACGCAGTATTTT. Translation: CSVGTKTDTQYF. This chain uses TRBV29-1 with TRBJ2-3; the D gene is possibly TRBD1 (5 bases). The CDR3 contains 12 residues. The V gene lost 4 bases and the J gene lost 3 bases, with 8 bases spanning the gap. CDR1 is SQVTM and CDR2 is ANQGSEA in the germline V gene.

CDR3 amino acids: CASSYSIGVNNEQFF. The DNA for the CDR3 is TGTGCCAGCAGTTACTCGATAGGCGTGAACAATGAGCAGTTCTTC. V is TRBV6-5 and J is TRBJ2-1; D ambiguous. Trimming took off 0 bases at V and 5 bases at J, with 11 bases between the two ends. CDR3 length: 15 residues. Germline CDR1 and CDR2: MNHEY and SVGAGI.

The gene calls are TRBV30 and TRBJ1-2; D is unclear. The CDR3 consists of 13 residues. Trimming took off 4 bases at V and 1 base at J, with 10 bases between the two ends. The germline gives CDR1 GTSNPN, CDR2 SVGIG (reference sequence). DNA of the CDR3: TGTGCCTGGACAATCGATCTTAACTATGGCTACACCTTC. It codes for CAWTIDLNYGYTF.

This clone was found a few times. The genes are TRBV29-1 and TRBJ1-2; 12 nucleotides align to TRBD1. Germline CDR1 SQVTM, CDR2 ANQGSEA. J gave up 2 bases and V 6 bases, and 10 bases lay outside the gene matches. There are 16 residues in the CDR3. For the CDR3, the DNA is TGCAGCGTGACCGGGACAGGGGGCCAAATGAACTATGGCTACACCTTC. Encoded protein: CSVTGTGGQMNYGYTF. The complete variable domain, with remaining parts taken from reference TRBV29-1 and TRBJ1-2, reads SAVISQKPSRDICQRGTSLTIQCQVDSQVTMMFWYRQQPGQSLTLIATANQGSEATYESGFVIDKFPISRPNLTFSTLTVSNMSPEDSSIYLCSVTGTGGQMNYGYTFGSGTRLTVV.

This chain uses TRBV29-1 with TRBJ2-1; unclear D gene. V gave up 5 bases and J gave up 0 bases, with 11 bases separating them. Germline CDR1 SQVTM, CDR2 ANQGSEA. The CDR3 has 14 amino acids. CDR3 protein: CSVFQELSYNEQFF. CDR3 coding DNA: TGCAGCGTTTTCCAAGAACTCTCCTACAATGAGCAGTTCTTC.